The source of this T cell receptor beta chain is a study of T cells in Graves' hyperthyroidism and ophthalmopathy. TCR beta CDR3 region amplification was performed from RNA transcripts. HTBI primers were used for first-round RT-PCR of the TCR CDR3. From the multiplex PCR reads, TCRdb called clonotypes with MiXCR, one entry per CDR3 protein. The data contain around 390,000 distinct CDR3 sequences, roughly 15% of them singletons. It was uncontrolled infection, other autoimmune disease, pregnancy or lactation that excluded patients. V was pared by 4 bases and J by 0 bases, with 9 bases between. CDR3 size: 15 residues. Germline V CDR1 and CDR2: MDHEN, SYDVKM. General study points: Within blood appeared most thyroid clonotypes that had expanded above 0.001.

This clonotype was recorded many times. Its antigen is as yet unknown. This TCR derives from a woman aged 25 to 39 with Graves' ophthalmopathy. The source material was blood. This rearrangement joins TRBV28 to TRBJ2-2; D might be TRBD1 (6 bases). The CDR3 DNA reads TGTGCCAGCAGTTCGGACAGAACGAACACCGGGGAGCTGTTTTTT. Residues: CASSSDRTNTGELFF. The variable domain in full, completed from reference TRBV28 and TRBJ2-2, reads DVKVTQSSRYLVKRTGEKVFLECVQDMDHENMFWYRQDPGLGLRLIYFSYDVKMKEKGDIPEGYSVSREKKERFSLILESASTNQTSMYLCASSSDRTNTGELFFGEGSRLTVL.